What follows are 32 T cell receptor beta chains derived from one specimen sequenced in a study of blood T cell repertoires in COVID-19. Method: immunoSEQ multiplex PCR; TCRdb's copy keeps in-frame clones and lacks some. This table holds 70,000 or so clones, over 65% found once. Material for sequencing was peripheral blood. Every receptor here comes from a woman in her seventies with acute or convalescent COVID-19.

This clone was seen just once. The chain links TRBV10-3 to TRBJ2-3, with D possibly being TRBD1 (5 bases). CDR1 ENHRY and CDR2 SYGVKD come from the germline V gene. The CDR3 sequence is 19 residues long. V was cut by 7 bases and J by 1 base, with 27 bases left in between. The CDR3, as DNA: TGTGCCATCAAGGCAGGGCCGGACCTACACCTCGGAGGCACAGATACGCAGTATTTT. Translated: CAIKAGPDLHLGGTDTQYF.

The chain carries TRBV2 and TRBJ1-2, with 10 bases that match TRBD1. V shed 7 bases and J 0 bases; nucleotides not matched to a gene: 8. The CDR3 covers 16 residues. Looked up from germline, CDR1 is SNHLY and CDR2 is FYNNEI. The CDR3 DNA reads as TGTGCCAGCATGGGGCCGACAGGGGGCGCTAACTATGGCTACACCTTC. Protein sequence: CASMGPTGGANYGYTF.

This chain connects TRBV6-5 to TRBJ2-7; 8 nucleotides line up with TRBD1. V trimming: 7 bases; J trimming: 2 bases; junction bases outside the gene matches: 7. In germline, CDR1 is MNHEY, CDR2 SVGAGI. CDR3 size: 14 residues. DNA for the CDR3: TGTGCCAGCACTACCGACAGGGGTCCCTACGAGCAGTACTTC. Translation: CASTTDRGPYEQYF.

V usage is TRBV27 and J usage is TRBJ2-3; 10 positions agree with TRBD2. Germline V lookup: CDR1 MNHEY, CDR2 SMNVEV (reference sequence). This CDR3 comprises 14 residues. Trimming at V came to 6 bases and at J to 2 bases, leaving 2 bases not matched to a gene. This CDR3 reads CASSGTSDTDTQYF. The CDR3 bases are TGTGCCAGCAGCGGGACTAGCGACACAGATACGCAGTATTTT.

J is TRBJ2-7 and V is TRBV9, with D perhaps matching TRBD2 (5 bases). The germline V gene has CDR1 SGDLS and CDR2 YYNGEE. This CDR3 comprises 14 residues. The V end lost 7 bases, the J end lost 0 bases, and 14 bases lay between the germline ends. CDR3: CASSRVGISYEQYF. The CDR3, as DNA: TGTGCCAGCTCGAGGGTGGGAATCTCCTACGAGCAGTACTTC.

The chain combines TRBV5-6 with TRBJ1-6; 7 nucleotides agree with TRBD1. CDR1 is SGHDT, CDR2 YYEEEE, per germline. J lost 7 bases, V lost 4 bases, and 11 bases had no gene match. The CDR3 spans 16 residues. The CDR3 region is CASSAIGQEYNSPLHF. The CDR3 nucleotides read TGTGCCAGCAGCGCAATCGGACAGGAGTACAATTCACCCCTCCACTTT. The whole variable domain, filled in from reference TRBV5-6 and TRBJ1-6, reads DAGVTQSPTHLIKTRGQQVTLRCSPKSGHDTVSWYQQALGQGPQFIFQYYEEEERQRGNFPDRFSGHQFPNYSSELNVNALLLGDSALYLCASSAIGQEYNSPLHFGNGTRLTVT.

The chain couples TRBV5-1 to TRBJ2-3, with D maybe TRBD2 (5 bases). Germline V lookup: CDR1 SGHRS, CDR2 YFSETQ. CDR3 size: 14 residues. Trimming took 0 bases from V and 3 from J, leaving 8 bases between them. The DNA for the CDR3 is TGCGCCAGCAGCTTGGGACTATATACAGATACGCAGTATTTT. It encodes CASSLGLYTDTQYF.

This clone has more than one count but fewer than ten. This chain connects TRBV6-5 to TRBJ2-7; 7 bases agree with TRBD2. Germline CDR1 is MNHEY and CDR2 is SVGAGI. The trim removed 2 bases at V and 1 base at J, leaving 5 bases unmatched. The length of the CDR3 is 15 residues. The CDR3 region is CASSYRNSGSYEQYF. In DNA form, the CDR3 reads TGTGCCAGCAGTTACCGCAATAGCGGGTCCTACGAGCAGTACTTC.

This clone was seen more than once but under ten times. V is TRBV7-2 and J is TRBJ1-1; perhaps TRBD1 as D (6 bases). The CDR3 is 16 amino acids. Germline lookup yields CDR1 SGHTA and CDR2 FQGNSA. Trimming took 1 base from V and 4 from J, leaving 16 bases between them. DNA for the CDR3: TGTGCCAGCAGCTTAGGGGAGGGGGGCGCAGGCACTGAAGCTTTCTTT. This sequence encodes CASSLGEGGAGTEAFF. Looking up the rest from reference TRBV7-2 and TRBJ1-1 gives the full variable domain: GAGVSQSPSNKVTEKGKDVELRCDPISGHTALYWYRQSLGQGLEFLIYFQGNSAPDKSGLPSDRFSAERTGGSVSTLTIQRTQQEDSAVYLCASSLGEGGAGTEAFFGQGTRLTVV.

This sequence joins TRBV5-5 and TRBJ2-1, with 13 nucleotides matching TRBD2. Germline CDR1 SGHKS, CDR2 YYEKEE (reference sequence). Germline trimming cut 5 bases from V and 7 bases from J; bases unmatched to any gene: 9. The CDR3 extends over 16 amino acids. This CDR3 is CASSLSGTSGINEQFF. DNA of the CDR3: TGTGCCAGCAGTCTCAGCGGGACTAGCGGGATAAATGAGCAGTTCTTC. The variable domain in full, with the rest retrieved from reference TRBV5-5 and TRBJ2-1, is DAGVTQSPTHLIKTRGQQVTLRCSPISGHKSVSWYQQVLGQGPQFIFQYYEKEERGRGNFPDRFSARQFPNYSSELNVNALLLGDSALYLCASSLSGTSGINEQFFGPGTRLTVL.

The chain couples TRBV4-2 to TRBJ1-5; weak D call: TRBD1 (6 bases). Germline assignment: CDR1 LGHNA and CDR2 YNFKEQ. V lost 0 bases and J lost 8, with 14 bases in between. The CDR3 runs to 15 residues. The DNA of the CDR3 is TGTGCCAGCAGCCAAGACGTAGGCTGGGACAAGCCCCAGCATTTT. Protein product: CASSQDVGWDKPQHF.

The rearrangement joins TRBV9 to TRBJ2-2; TRBD2 is a possible D gene (6 bases). Trimming left V 4 bases short and J 1 base short, with 11 bases between. This CDR3 is 15 amino acids long. Germline values: CDR1 SGDLS, CDR2 YYNGEE. The CDR3 spells CASSPGTLNTGELFF. The CDR3, as DNA: TGTGCCAGCAGCCCCGGGACTTTGAACACCGGGGAGCTGTTTTTT.

The rearrangement links TRBV5-1 to TRBJ1-4, with D possibly being TRBD1 (5 bases). The CDR3 is made up of 15 amino acids. Germline V CDR1 and CDR2: SGHRS, YFSETQ. Trimming shortened V by 0 bases and J by 4 bases, and 10 bases separated the two germline ends. The CDR3 loop reads CASSLGAGDNEKLFF. CDR3 sequence (DNA): TGCGCCAGCAGCTTGGGGGCGGGGGATAATGAAAAACTGTTTTTT. Full variable domain (remainder filled in from reference TRBV5-1 and TRBJ1-4): KAGVTQTPRYLIKTRGQQVTLSCSPISGHRSVSWYQQTPGQGLQFLFEYFSETQRNKGNFPGRFSGRQFSNSRSEMNVSTLELGDSALYLCASSLGAGDNEKLFFGSGTQLSVL.

In its sample, this clone was seen a few times. V and J are TRBV3-1 (or the pseudogene TRBV3-2) and TRBJ1-1, with a possible D match to TRBD1 (6 bases). This CDR3 has 13 amino acids. Germline V gene lookup returns CDR1 LGHDT and CDR2 YNNKEL (reference sequence). The V gene lost 10 bases and the J gene lost 4 bases, with 16 bases spanning the gap. The CDR3 protein is CAIRAGAGTEAFF. For the CDR3, the DNA is TGTGCCATACGGGCAGGGGCCGGCACTGAAGCTTTCTTT.

This sequence joins TRBV11-2 and TRBJ2-2; D is possibly TRBD1 (5 bases). From germline, CDR1 is SGHAT and CDR2 FQNNGV. V lost 0 bases, J lost 6 bases, and 11 bases lay in between. The CDR3 consists of 15 residues. The CDR3 nucleotides are TGTGCCAGCAGCTTAGAGGCAGGGTCGGCCGGGGAGCTGTTTTTT. Its translation: CASSLEAGSAGELFF.

This rearrangement joins TRBV19 to TRBJ2-1; 9 nucleotides line up with TRBD1. Unmatched junction bases numbered 9, after V lost 2 bases and J lost 7 bases. The CDR3 loop spans 16 amino acids. The germline V gene has CDR1 LNHDA and CDR2 SQIVND (reference sequence). The CDR3 loop reads CASSIHGTGRTNEQFF. CDR3 DNA sequence: TGTGCCAGTAGTATACACGGGACAGGGAGGACGAATGAGCAGTTCTTC.

This chain connects TRBV12-3 or TRBV12-4 to TRBJ1-2, with D tentatively TRBD1 (5 bases). The CDR3 contains 13 residues. The ends were cut back, 5 bases at V and 8 bases at J, with 15 bases in the middle. Here the CDR3 DNA reads TGTGCCAGCAGTACCACCGGGACTCAAGGCTACACCTTC. This sequence encodes CASSTTGTQGYTF.

This clone was observed once. CDR3 nucleotide sequence: TGTGCCAGCAGTTCCATTAATGAAAAACTGTTTTTT. This sequence encodes CASSSINEKLFF. The chain recombines TRBV6-5 with TRBJ1-4; unclear D gene. Per germline, CDR1 MNHEY and CDR2 SVGAGI. The CDR3 contains 12 residues. With 4 bases removed from V and 4 bases from J, the gap between germline ends came to 4 bases.

The rearrangement joins TRBV27 to TRBJ2-6; the D gene is possibly TRBD2 (6 bases). The CDR3 loop spans 17 amino acids. The germline V and J ends were trimmed by 4 bases and 0 bases, with 13 bases remaining between them. Germline V CDR1 and CDR2: MNHEY, SMNVEV (reference sequence). The CDR3 here is CASSSRWRDSGANVLTF. DNA of the CDR3: TGTGCCAGCAGTTCCCGTTGGCGGGACTCTGGGGCCAACGTCCTGACTTTC. The full variable domain, its missing parts supplied by reference TRBV27 and TRBJ2-6, is EAQVTQNPRYLITVTGKKLTVTCSQNMNHEYMSWYRQDPGLGLRQIYYSMNVEVTDKGDVPEGYKVSRKEKRNFPLILESPSPNQTSLYFCASSSRWRDSGANVLTFGAGSRLTVL.

This clone has a handful of counts. The chain uses TRBV28 and TRBJ2-7, with a possible D match to TRBD1 (6 bases). Trimming pared 9 bases from V and 6 bases from J, leaving 12 bases between. Per the germline V gene, CDR1 is MDHEN and CDR2 is SYDVKM. This CDR3 region has 11 residues. The CDR3 loop is CASYDRFEQYF. Here the CDR3 DNA reads TGTGCCAGTTATGACAGGTTCGAGCAGTACTTC. Full variable domain (remainder filled in from reference TRBV28 and TRBJ2-7): DVKVTQSSRYLVKRTGEKVFLECVQDMDHENMFWYRQDPGLGLRLIYFSYDVKMKEKGDIPEGYSVSREKKERFSLILESASTNQTSMYLCASYDRFEQYFGPGTRLTVT.

The chain employs TRBV11-2 and TRBJ2-2, with D maybe TRBD2 (5 bases). Germline CDR1 and CDR2: SGHAT and FQNNGV. Trimming shortened V by 4 bases and J by 6 bases, and 9 bases separated the two germline ends. The CDR3 has 13 residues. In DNA, the CDR3 is TGTGCCAGCAGCTCACGCGGGTCCGGGGAGCTGTTTTTT. This gives the protein CASSSRGSGELFF.

The chain couples TRBV6-2 or TRBV6-3 to TRBJ2-3; 9 bases match TRBD2. The trim removed 6 bases at V and 4 bases at J, leaving 17 bases unmatched. Germline V gene sequence: CDR1 MNHEY, CDR2 SVGEGT. The CDR3 totals 18 residues. The CDR3 nucleotides read TGTGCCAGCAGCTTTCGCCCCGCTAGTAGCGGGGGAGCAGATACGCAGTATTTT. It codes for CASSFRPASSGGADTQYF.

The chain carries TRBV9 and TRBJ2-1; D is uncertain. Trimming shortened V by 0 bases and J by 9 bases, and 10 bases separated the two germline ends. Germline V gene lookup returns CDR1 SGDLS and CDR2 YYNGEE. The CDR3 loop spans 13 amino acids. Here the CDR3 reads CASSVGPEREQFF. In nucleotides, the CDR3 is TGTGCCAGCAGCGTAGGCCCCGAGCGTGAGCAGTTCTTC.

This clone was observed a single time. This chain joins TRBV4-1 and TRBJ1-4; TRBD1 matches 8 bases. V lost 1 base, J lost 7 bases, and 5 bases stayed unmatched. Germline V gives CDR1 MGHRA, CDR2 YSYEKL. The CDR3 runs 15 residues. CDR3 nucleotides: TGCGCCAGCAGCCAAGTACGGACAGGGCCTGAAAAACTGTTTTTT. It specifies CASSQVRTGPEKLFF.

This chain links TRBV5-4 with TRBJ1-2; D is unclear. Trimming took off 5 bases at V and 2 bases at J, with 19 bases between the two ends. Germline V gives CDR1 SGHNT, CDR2 YYREEE (reference sequence). This CDR3 comprises 16 residues. The CDR3 nucleotides are TGTGCCAGCAGTGCTCAGTCGGGTAGTCCAAACTATGGCTACACCTTC. This gives the protein CASSAQSGSPNYGYTF. The whole variable domain, filled in from reference TRBV5-4 and TRBJ1-2, reads ETGVTQSPTHLIKTRGQQVTLRCSSQSGHNTVSWYQQALGQGPQFIFQYYREEENGRGNFPPRFSGLQFPNYSSELNVNALELDDSALYLCASSAQSGSPNYGYTFGSGTRLTVV.

The chain is built from TRBV19 and TRBJ2-5, with D possibly being TRBD2 (6 bases). The CDR3 runs 14 residues. V lost 4 bases and J lost 5, with 14 bases in between. Germline V lookup: CDR1 LNHDA, CDR2 SQIVND (reference sequence). DNA of the CDR3: TGTGCCAGTAGTAAGGGGTTTCGGGGGGAGACCCAGTACTTC. This codes for CASSKGFRGETQYF.

This clone was counted at least ten times. This rearrangement joins TRBV3-1 (or the pseudogene TRBV3-2) to TRBJ1-6; D possibly corresponds to TRBD1 (5 bases). Germline CDR1 LGHDT, CDR2 YNNKEL (reference sequence). This CDR3 region has 16 residues. The V and J ends lost 3 bases and 7 bases respectively, with 16 bases between them. The CDR3 here is CASSQRRGRLNSPLHF. The CDR3 nucleotides are TGTGCCAGCAGCCAGCGGAGGGGCCGGTTAAATTCACCCCTCCACTTT.

The rearrangement joins TRBV7-2 to TRBJ2-1; 15 bases are a match to TRBD2. The V segment lost 5 bases and the J segment 7 bases; nucleotides outside the gene matches: 0. Germline V gives CDR1 SGHTA, CDR2 FQGNSA. This CDR3 spans 14 amino acids. The CDR3 spells CASSGTSGRNEQFF. In DNA, the CDR3 is TGTGCCAGCAGCGGGACTAGCGGGAGGAATGAGCAGTTCTTC. Together with reference TRBV7-2 and TRBJ2-1, the CDR3 gives the full variable domain: GAGVSQSPSNKVTEKGKDVELRCDPISGHTALYWYRQSLGQGLEFLIYFQGNSAPDKSGLPSDRFSAERTGGSVSTLTIQRTQQEDSAVYLCASSGTSGRNEQFFGPGTRLTVL.

This chain uses TRBV24-1 with TRBJ2-1, with TRBD1 identical over 10 bases. The CDR3 has 17 residues. In germline, CDR1 is KGHDR, CDR2 SFDVKD. V dropped 1 base and J dropped 4; count of bases not matched to a gene: 6. In DNA, the CDR3 is TGTGCCACCAGTGATTTACCTCCGGGACAGGGGTACAATGAGCAGTTCTTC. It yields the protein CATSDLPPGQGYNEQFF.

The chain employs TRBV6-5 and TRBJ2-1; possible D gene TRBD2, 5 bases. This CDR3 spans 15 amino acids. Germline V lookup: CDR1 MNHEY, CDR2 SVGAGI. V was clipped by 2 bases and J by 9 bases, with 17 bases between them. The CDR3 DNA is TGTGCCAGCAGTTACGAGACTACTTTAAGGGCTGAGCAGTTCTTC. Protein sequence: CASSYETTLRAEQFF.

The chain has TRBV27 and TRBJ1-5; no definite D call. V was cut by 5 bases and J by 2 bases, with 13 bases left in between. The CDR3 covers 15 residues. Germline CDR1 and CDR2: MNHEY and SMNVEV (reference sequence). The CDR3 loop is CASSQEGAGNQPQHF. In nucleotides, the CDR3 is TGTGCCAGCAGTCAAGAGGGTGCTGGCAATCAGCCCCAGCATTTT.

This clone was detected a few times. This CDR3 reads CASSQSTGLGEKLFF. CDR3 DNA sequence: TGTGCCAGCAGCCAGTCGACAGGGCTCGGGGAAAAACTGTTTTTT. The J gene is TRBJ1-4, the V gene TRBV4-2; the match to TRBD1 covers 7 bases. The germline V gene has CDR1 LGHNA and CDR2 YNFKEQ. The CDR3 extends over 15 amino acids. V was clipped by 3 bases and J by 8 bases; unmatched bases: 9.